Presented here are 2 T cell receptor beta chains from one specimen sequenced in a study of blood T cell repertoires in COVID-19. Clones were read by immunoSEQ multiplex PCR, and TCRdb kept only the in-frame ones, dropping some. This sample yields under 500,000 clones, of which about 89% are seen a single time; 4.3% belongs to the top ten. The sequenced sample consisted of peripheral blood. Source of these receptors: a woman aged 30 to 39 with acute or convalescent COVID-19.

The gene calls are TRBV12-5 and TRBJ1-2; D is ambiguous. The CDR3 has 14 amino acids. Trimming shortened V by 6 bases and J by 2 bases, and 13 bases separated the two germline ends. Germline CDR1 and CDR2: LGHNT and FRNRAP. The CDR3 DNA is TGTGCTAGTGGAAGGTTGCAGACAAACTATGGCTACACCTTC. Translated, it gives CASGRLQTNYGYTF.

The V gene is TRBV19, the J gene TRBJ2-6, with 7 positions matching TRBD2. This CDR3 comprises 17 residues. The germline V gene has CDR1 LNHDA and CDR2 SQIVND (reference sequence). V lost 3 bases, J lost 0 bases, and 5 bases stayed unmatched. The CDR3 protein is CASSMTGGSSGANVLTF. Here the CDR3 DNA reads TGTGCCAGTAGTATGACCGGGGGGTCCTCTGGGGCCAACGTCCTGACTTTC.